These T cell receptor beta chains were read from a single sample in a study of chronic HIV infection and antiretroviral therapy. TCRdb recomputed calls from the 5' RACE reads with MiXCR, one row per CDR3 protein. The table includes more than 25,000 distinct CDR3 sequences, about 9.7% detected once. Sequencing was carried out using peripheral blood. The source is an adult who had HIV and had not received antiretroviral therapy, or was an uninfected healthy control (not recorded which). CDR3s include the opening cysteine and the closing phenylalanine or tryptophan. A D gene is named only where the DNA matches it firmly. Clone sizes are given selectively: once, few, many, or a class where the clone is expanded.

d_gene	abundance	v_gene	j_gene	CDR3aa	CDR3nt
.	many	TRBV27	TRBJ1-6	CASSPDARRTNSPLHF	TGTGCCAGCAGTCCCGACGCCCGAAGGACCAATTCACCCCTCCACTTT
.	.	TRBV10-3	TRBJ1-1	CAITMTGDTEAFF	TGTGCCATCACGATGACCGGAGACACTGAAGCTTTCTTT
.	.	TRBV29-1	TRBJ1-5	CSVGQGGQPQHF	TGCAGCGTTGGGCAGGGCGGGCAGCCCCAGCATTTT
.	few	TRBV11-1	TRBJ1-5	CASSLEEHQPQHF	TGTGCCAGCAGCTTAGAAGAGCATCAGCCCCAGCATTTT
.	.	TRBV14	TRBJ1-6	CASSHIRPNYNSPLHF	TGTGCCAGCAGCCACATCCGGCCCAACTATAATTCACCCCTCCACTTT
TRBD2	.	TRBV29-1	TRBJ2-3	CSVAGLAGATDTQYF	TGCAGCGTTGCAGGACTAGCGGGAGCCACAGATACGCAGTATTTT
TRBD1	many	TRBV29-1	TRBJ2-6	CSVLRTGKGSGANVLTF	TGCAGCGTTTTACGGACAGGGAAAGGTTCAGGGGCCAACGTCCTGACTTTC
TRBD2	few	TRBV29-1	TRBJ2-5	CSVELAGPTVETQYF	TGCAGCGTTGAGCTAGCGGGACCGACGGTAGAGACCCAGTACTTC
.	many	TRBV29-1	TRBJ2-7	CSVALGGYEQYF	TGCAGCGTTGCCCTTGGGGGATACGAGCAGTACTTC
TRBD1	many	TRBV5-1	TRBJ2-7	CASSRTGATYEQYF	TGCGCCAGCAGTCGGACAGGGGCCACCTACGAGCAGTACTTC
TRBD2	many	TRBV4-2	TRBJ2-1	CASSPGSGGATYNEQFF	TGTGCCAGCAGCCCTGGTAGCGGGGGCGCGACCTACAATGAGCAGTTCTTC
.	few	TRBV6-2/TRBV6-3	TRBJ1-1	CASIDGAGRRDTEAFF	TGTGCCAGCATCGACGGGGCAGGGAGGAGGGACACTGAAGCTTTCTTT
.	many	TRBV29-1	TRBJ2-5	CSVVGLETQYF	TGCAGCGTTGTTGGGTTAGAGACCCAGTACTTC
TRBD2	many	TRBV29-1	TRBJ2-7	CSVDLLAGSSYEQYF	TGCAGCGTTGATCTCCTAGCGGGGAGCTCCTACGAGCAGTACTTC
.	.	TRBV7-9	TRBJ2-1	CASSAGGGEQFF	TGTGCCAGCAGCGCCGGAGGCGGTGAGCAGTTCTTC
TRBD1	many	TRBV20-1	TRBJ2-6	CSASGNRGSYAGANVLTF	TGCAGTGCTAGTGGAAACAGGGGTTCGTATGCTGGGGCCAACGTCCTGACTTTC
.	many	TRBV29-1	TRBJ1-2	CSAEVGYGYTF	TGCAGCGCCGAGGTTGGCTATGGCTACACCTTC
.	.	TRBV2	TRBJ1-5	CASSGLTRNQPQHF	TGTGCCAGCAGTGGACTGACGCGCAATCAGCCCCAGCATTTT
.	many	TRBV20-1	TRBJ2-1	CSARRRASYNEQFF	TGCAGTGCTAGAAGGCGGGCCTCCTACAATGAGCAGTTCTTC
.	many	TRBV29-1	TRBJ1-1	CSGKTGLNTEAFF	TGCAGCGGAAAAACAGGGCTGAACACTGAAGCTTTCTTT
.	few	TRBV2	TRBJ2-3	CASTLRGYADTQYF	TGTGCCAGTACGCTTCGGGGGTACGCAGATACGCAGTATTTT
.	many	TRBV4-3	TRBJ2-2	CASSQDRGRGELFF	TGCGCCAGCAGCCAAGATAGAGGACGCGGGGAGCTGTTTTTT
.	.	TRBV29-1	TRBJ1-5	CSVTYNGAEGQPQHF	TGCAGCGTGACATATAATGGGGCAGAAGGTCAGCCCCAGCATTTT